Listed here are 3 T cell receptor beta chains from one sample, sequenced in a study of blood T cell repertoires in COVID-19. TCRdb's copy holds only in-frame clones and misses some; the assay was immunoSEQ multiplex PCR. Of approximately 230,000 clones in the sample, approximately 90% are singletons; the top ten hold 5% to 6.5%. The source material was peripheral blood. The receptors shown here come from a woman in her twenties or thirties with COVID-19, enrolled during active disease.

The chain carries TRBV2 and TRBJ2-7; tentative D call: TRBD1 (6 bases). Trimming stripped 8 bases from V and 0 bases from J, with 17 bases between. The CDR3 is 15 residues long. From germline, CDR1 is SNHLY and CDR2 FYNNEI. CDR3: CASETDQGSSYEQYF. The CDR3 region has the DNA TGTGCCAGCGAGACTGATCAGGGGAGCTCCTACGAGCAGTACTTC.

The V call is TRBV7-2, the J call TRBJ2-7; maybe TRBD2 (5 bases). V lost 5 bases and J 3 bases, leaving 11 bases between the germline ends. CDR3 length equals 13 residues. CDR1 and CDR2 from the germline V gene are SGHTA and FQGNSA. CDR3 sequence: CASSADRGYEQYF. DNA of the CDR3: TGTGCCAGCAGCGCGGACCGGGGCTACGAGCAGTACTTC.

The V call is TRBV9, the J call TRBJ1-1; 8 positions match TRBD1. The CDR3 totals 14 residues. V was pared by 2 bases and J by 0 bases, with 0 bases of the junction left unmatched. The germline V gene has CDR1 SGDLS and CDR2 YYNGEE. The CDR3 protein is CASSVTGVNTEAFF. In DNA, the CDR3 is TGTGCCAGCAGCGTGACAGGGGTGAACACTGAAGCTTTCTTT.